The TCR beta chain described here comes from a study of blood T cell repertoires in COVID-19. Turning to the study itself: COVID-19 samples collected from the United States, Italy and Spain covered acute and convalescent phases. The cDNA or gDNA used as material had been derived from T cells, B-cell-depleted T cells, or PBMCs.

Trimming pared 0 bases from V and 4 bases from J, leaving 10 bases between. The germline gives CDR1 MRHNA, CDR2 SNTAGT. This CDR3 spans 15 amino acids. In the study's own analysis: Amplification from reference gene primers served as the basis for estimated nucleated cell counts. Here immunoSEQ multiplex PCR was the method, and the copy in TCRdb shows in-frame clones only, minus some. The V and J calls and clone size come from that table; D and trimming were worked out from the DNA. The sample carries over 65,000 clones, around 88% recorded once. Seattle cases were enrolled at active infection and followed longitudinally.

The receptor was isolated from a man older than 75 with COVID-19, enrolled during active disease. The sequenced sample consisted of peripheral blood. The chain is built from TRBV6-4 and TRBJ2-1, with D possibly matching TRBD2 (7 bases). CDR3 DNA sequence: TGTGCCAGCAGTGACTCAGGGGGGGAATACAATGAGCAGTTCTTC. This sequence encodes CASSDSGGEYNEQFF.